The 11 T cell receptor beta chains below were found in one sample sequenced in a study of T-cell reconstitution after alpha-beta-depleted transplantation in children. This sample's TCRbeta library carried unique molecular identifier barcodes. Using its own MiXCR run on the PCR reads, TCRdb lists one record per CDR3 protein. There are about a million distinct CDR3 sequences in the sample; roughly 29% occur only once, and about 28% lies in the top ten. Sequenced here: PBMCs, mostly from graft donor cells, sampled 360 days after TCRalphabeta/CD19-depleted stem cell transplant. These receptors were collected from a boy in the first two years of life who had a stem cell transplant for SCID, so the T cells may come from the graft donor.

The chain is built from TRBV20-1 and TRBJ2-7; 11 nucleotides align to TRBD1. Germline V gene lookup returns CDR1 DFQATT and CDR2 SNEGSKA (reference sequence). The CDR3 contains 16 residues. Trimming took 1 base from V and 3 from J; bases not matched to a gene: 8. The DNA of the CDR3 is TGCAGTGCTAGAGTAACGGACAGGGGGCCCAACTACGAGCAGTACTTC. This encodes CSARVTDRGPNYEQYF.

The chain has TRBV9 and TRBJ2-1; tentative D call: TRBD2 (5 bases). V dropped 6 bases and J dropped 1 base, with 8 bases sitting between them. In germline, CDR1 is SGDLS, CDR2 YYNGEE. There are 13 residues in the CDR3. CDR3 residues: CASTPGSYNEQFF. CDR3 DNA sequence: TGTGCCAGCACCCCGGGGTCCTACAATGAGCAGTTCTTC.

The chain recombines TRBV7-9 with TRBJ2-3, with D possibly TRBD1 on 5 matching bases. Germline assignment: CDR1 SEHNR and CDR2 FQNEAQ (reference sequence). The CDR3 is 17 amino acids. The V end was cut by 2 bases, the J end by 5 bases, with 20 bases between. The CDR3 DNA is TGTGCCAGCAGCTTATTGGGATCCAGGGTGGGCGAAGATACGCAGTATTTT. It codes for CASSLLGSRVGEDTQYF.

In this sample, this clonotype turned up a few times. The V and J genes are TRBV5-1 and TRBJ1-1, with a tentative D call TRBD1 (5 bases). The germline V gene has CDR1 SGHRS and CDR2 YFSETQ. The germline V and J ends were trimmed by 4 bases and 4 bases, with 14 bases remaining between them. This CDR3 contains 14 residues. The CDR3 nucleotides read TGCGCCAGCAGCCCGGCGGGCAGGGTCACTGAAGCTTTCTTT. Its protein product is CASSPAGRVTEAFF.

This clonotype has more than one count but fewer than ten. This chain links TRBV27 with TRBJ2-7; D remains unclear. V lost 6 bases and J 3 bases, leaving 18 bases between the germline ends. Per germline, CDR1 MNHEY and CDR2 SMNVEV (reference sequence). The CDR3 totals 15 residues. CDR3 protein: CASRPTRLADYEQYF. The CDR3 region has the DNA TGTGCCAGCAGGCCTACTCGGCTGGCTGACTACGAGCAGTACTTC.

J is TRBJ2-5 and V is TRBV29-1; 7 nucleotides agree with TRBD2. V lost 3 bases, J lost 3 bases, and 4 bases stayed unmatched. The CDR3 covers 13 residues. Germline V lookup: CDR1 SQVTM, CDR2 ANQGSEA. The DNA of the CDR3 is TGCAGCGTTGAGCGGGGGTCAAAAGAGACCCAGTACTTC. Protein product: CSVERGSKETQYF.

The chain links TRBV28 to TRBJ1-2, with unresolved D. Per germline, CDR1 MDHEN and CDR2 SYDVKM. The length of the CDR3 is 13 residues. Trimming stripped 4 bases from V and 2 bases from J, with 8 bases between. The CDR3 reads CASSWRENYGYTF. The CDR3 region has the DNA TGTGCCAGCAGTTGGCGAGAAAACTATGGCTACACCTTC.

In its sample, this clonotype was seen a few times. The rearrangement joins TRBV7-2 to TRBJ2-2; the D is unclear. The CDR3 is 12 residues long. CDR1 and CDR2 from the germline V gene are SGHTA and FQGNSA. Trimming took 5 bases from V and 8 from J, leaving 9 bases between them. The CDR3 region has the DNA TGTGCCAGCAGCCACCGGATAGGGGAGCTGTTTTTT. Translating it yields CASSHRIGELFF.

V is TRBV7-2 and J is TRBJ2-1, with 7 positions matching TRBD2. Germline CDR1 is SGHTA and CDR2 is FQGNSA. V gave up 5 bases and J gave up 3 bases; unmatched junction bases: 7. This CDR3 has 15 residues. CDR3 protein: CASSAGGGYYNEQFF. Written as DNA, the CDR3 is TGTGCCAGCAGCGCTGGGGGGGGGTACTACAATGAGCAGTTCTTC.

This chain uses TRBV5-1 with TRBJ1-3, with D unclear. Germline CDR1 SGHRS, CDR2 YFSETQ. The CDR3 runs 17 residues. V lost 4 bases and J 0 bases, leaving 17 bases between the germline ends. The CDR3 loop is CASSPGGPPSSGNTIYF. Written as DNA, the CDR3 is TGCGCCAGCAGCCCAGGTGGGCCTCCTTCCTCTGGAAACACCATATATTTT.

This chain links TRBV4-1 with TRBJ2-5; 7 bases are shared with TRBD1. CDR3 length: 16 amino acids. V shed 3 bases, J shed 1 base, and the junction held 8 bases outside the gene matches. Germline CDR1 is MGHRA and CDR2 is YSYEKL. CDR3 protein: CASSQRGGPPQETQYF. The DNA of the CDR3 is TGCGCCAGCAGCCAGAGAGGGGGCCCCCCCCAAGAGACCCAGTACTTC.